These T cell receptor beta chains were read from a single sample in a study of cytomegalovirus exposure and HLA in healthy donors. Using immunoSEQ multiplex PCR, the repertoire was profiled, and TCRdb retains in-frame clones only, with some absent. This sample has around 100,000 clones; around 77% occur once, and the top ten carry less than 9.5%. The sequenced sample consisted of PBMCs. Receptors were obtained from a man under 40 in good health and CMV-seronegative. Each CDR3 is given with its conserved first and last residue. Each record gives: D gene, V gene, J gene, clone size, CDR3 DNA, CDR3 protein. A D gene is named only where the DNA matches it firmly. Clone sizes are given selectively: once, few, many, or a class where the clone is expanded.

D gene: -; V gene: TRBV7-2; J gene: TRBJ2-6; clone size: -; CDR3 DNA: TGTGCCAGCGTTTTTCGGGGGGCCAACGTCCTGACTTTC; CDR3 protein: CASVFRGANVLTF
D gene: -; V gene: TRBV7-2; J gene: TRBJ2-5; clone size: -; CDR3 DNA: TGTGCCAGCAGCTTAGCGACTAGTTCCGGGGCGACCCAGTACTTC; CDR3 protein: CASSLATSSGATQYF
D gene: TRBD1; V gene: TRBV6-1; J gene: TRBJ2-7; clone size: -; CDR3 DNA: TGTGCCAGCAGTACCGGACAGGGAGGAGCCGAGCAGTACTTC; CDR3 protein: CASSTGQGGAEQYF
D gene: TRBD2; V gene: TRBV27; J gene: TRBJ2-1; clone size: -; CDR3 DNA: TGTGCCAGCAGGGGCCGACTAGCAGAAACCTACAATGAGCAGTTCTTC; CDR3 protein: CASRGRLAETYNEQFF
D gene: TRBD1; V gene: TRBV2; J gene: TRBJ2-6; clone size: -; CDR3 DNA: TGTGCCACCCCGACAGGGTTAGAAGGGGCCAACGTCCTGACTTTC; CDR3 protein: CATPTGLEGANVLTF
D gene: TRBD1; V gene: TRBV6-1; J gene: TRBJ2-7; clone size: -; CDR3 DNA: TGTGCCAGCAGTGACGGACAGGGGGTAGCCGAGCAGTACTTC; CDR3 protein: CASSDGQGVAEQYF
D gene: -; V gene: TRBV11-2; J gene: TRBJ1-1; clone size: -; CDR3 DNA: TGTGCCAGCAGCTTACAGAGAGGTACCGGTGAAGCTTTCTTT; CDR3 protein: CASSLQRGTGEAFF
D gene: TRBD1; V gene: TRBV7-9; J gene: TRBJ2-1; clone size: few; CDR3 DNA: TGTGCCAGCAGGACAGGGCTAATCACCTACAATGAGCAGTTCTTC; CDR3 protein: CASRTGLITYNEQFF
D gene: -; V gene: TRBV4-1; J gene: TRBJ2-7; clone size: -; CDR3 DNA: TGCGCCAGCAGCCAAGATCAACCGGGGATGTACGAGCAGTACTTC; CDR3 protein: CASSQDQPGMYEQYF
D gene: -; V gene: TRBV5-1; J gene: TRBJ1-2; clone size: -; CDR3 DNA: TGCGCCAGCAGCGAGGGCCCGACTAACTATGGCTACACCTTC; CDR3 protein: CASSEGPTNYGYTF
D gene: -; V gene: TRBV4-1; J gene: TRBJ1-6; clone size: -; CDR3 DNA: TGCGCCAGCAGCCATATCGACAGTCGAGCCCTCCACTTT; CDR3 protein: CASSHIDSRALHF
D gene: TRBD2; V gene: TRBV7-2; J gene: TRBJ2-7; clone size: -; CDR3 DNA: TGTGCCAGCAGCTTAGTGGGACTAGGATACGAGCAGTACTTC; CDR3 protein: CASSLVGLGYEQYF
D gene: TRBD1; V gene: TRBV30; J gene: TRBJ1-1; clone size: -; CDR3 DNA: TGTGCCTGGACGGGACAGGGGAACACTGAAGCTTTCTTT; CDR3 protein: CAWTGQGNTEAFF
D gene: -; V gene: TRBV15; J gene: TRBJ2-3; clone size: -; CDR3 DNA: TGTGCCACCAGCAGAGTGGCCGGGGATACGCAGTATTTT; CDR3 protein: CATSRVAGDTQYF
D gene: TRBD2; V gene: TRBV5-1; J gene: TRBJ2-5; clone size: -; CDR3 DNA: TGCGCCAGCAGCCCTCGACTAGCGGGGGTCCAAGAGACCCAGTACTTC; CDR3 protein: CASSPRLAGVQETQYF
D gene: TRBD2; V gene: TRBV19; J gene: TRBJ2-2; clone size: -; CDR3 DNA: TGTGCCAGTAGCCACCCCTTGGGACTATCCAACACCGGGGAGCTGTTTTTT; CDR3 protein: CASSHPLGLSNTGELFF
D gene: -; V gene: TRBV5-1; J gene: TRBJ1-1; clone size: -; CDR3 DNA: TGCGCCAGCAGCTTCGGAGTGGTAACCCATGAAGCTTTCTTT; CDR3 protein: CASSFGVVTHEAFF
D gene: TRBD1; V gene: TRBV20-1; J gene: TRBJ1-5; clone size: -; CDR3 DNA: TGCAGTGCAGGGGGCCAGCCCCAGCATTTT; CDR3 protein: CSAGGQPQHF
D gene: -; V gene: TRBV18; J gene: TRBJ2-7; clone size: once; CDR3 DNA: TGTGCCAGCTCAAAGCAATTCGGCGAGCAGTACTTC; CDR3 protein: CASSKQFGEQYF
D gene: -; V gene: TRBV5-6; J gene: TRBJ1-4; clone size: few; CDR3 DNA: TGTGCCAGCAGCTTGGCGGAAAAACTGTTTTTT; CDR3 protein: CASSLAEKLFF